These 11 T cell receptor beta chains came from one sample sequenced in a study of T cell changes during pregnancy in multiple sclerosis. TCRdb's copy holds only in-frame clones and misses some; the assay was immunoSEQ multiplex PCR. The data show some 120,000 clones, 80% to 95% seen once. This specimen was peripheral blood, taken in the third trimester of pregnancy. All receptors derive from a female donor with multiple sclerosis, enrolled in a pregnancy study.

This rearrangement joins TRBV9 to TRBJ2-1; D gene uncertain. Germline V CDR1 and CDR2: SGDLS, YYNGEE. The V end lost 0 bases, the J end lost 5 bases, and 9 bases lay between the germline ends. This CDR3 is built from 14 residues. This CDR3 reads CASSVDVSNNEQFF. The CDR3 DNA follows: TGTGCCAGCAGCGTAGATGTTAGCAACAATGAGCAGTTCTTC.

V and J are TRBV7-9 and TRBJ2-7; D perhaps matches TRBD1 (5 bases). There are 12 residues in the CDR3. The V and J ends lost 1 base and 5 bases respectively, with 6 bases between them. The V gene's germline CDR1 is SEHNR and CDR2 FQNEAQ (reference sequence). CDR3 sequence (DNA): TGTGCCAGCAGCTTAGACAGGAACGAGCAGTACTTC. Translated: CASSLDRNEQYF.

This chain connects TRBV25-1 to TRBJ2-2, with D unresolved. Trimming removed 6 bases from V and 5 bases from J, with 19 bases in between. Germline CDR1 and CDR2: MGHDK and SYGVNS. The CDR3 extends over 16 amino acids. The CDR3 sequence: CASSPSPENGTGELFF. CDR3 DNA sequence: TGTGCCAGCAGCCCCTCGCCGGAGAATGGAACCGGGGAGCTGTTTTTT.

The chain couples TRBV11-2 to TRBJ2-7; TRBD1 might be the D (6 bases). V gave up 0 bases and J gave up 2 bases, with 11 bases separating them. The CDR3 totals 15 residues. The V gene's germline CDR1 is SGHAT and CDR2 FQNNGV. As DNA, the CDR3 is TGTGCCAGCAGCTTAGATCAACAGGGAGCCTACGAGCAGTACTTC. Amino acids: CASSLDQQGAYEQYF.

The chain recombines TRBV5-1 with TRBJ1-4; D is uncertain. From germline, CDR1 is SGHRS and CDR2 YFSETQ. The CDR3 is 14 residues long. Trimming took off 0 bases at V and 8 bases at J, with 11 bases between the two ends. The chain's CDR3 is CASSLEYNREKLFF. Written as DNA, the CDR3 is TGCGCCAGCAGCTTGGAGTATAATCGGGAAAAACTGTTTTTT.

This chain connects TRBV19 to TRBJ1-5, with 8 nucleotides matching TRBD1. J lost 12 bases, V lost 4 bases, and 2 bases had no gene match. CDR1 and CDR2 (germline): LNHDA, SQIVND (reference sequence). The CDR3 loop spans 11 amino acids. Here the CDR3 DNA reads TGTGCCAGTAGTACCGACAGGGGCCAGCATTTT. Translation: CASSTDRGQHF.

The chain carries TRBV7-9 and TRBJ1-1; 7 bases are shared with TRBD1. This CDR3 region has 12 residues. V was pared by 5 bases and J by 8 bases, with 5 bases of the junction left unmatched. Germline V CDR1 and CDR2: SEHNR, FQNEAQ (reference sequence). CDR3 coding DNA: TGTGCCAGCAGCCCAACCAGGGGGGAAGCTTTCTTT. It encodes CASSPTRGEAFF.

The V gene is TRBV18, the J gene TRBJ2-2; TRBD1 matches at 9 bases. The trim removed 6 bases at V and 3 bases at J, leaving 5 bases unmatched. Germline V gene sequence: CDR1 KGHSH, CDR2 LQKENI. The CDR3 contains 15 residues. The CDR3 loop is CASSPRQGDTGELFF. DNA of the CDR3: TGTGCCAGCTCGCCTCGACAGGGGGACACCGGGGAGCTGTTTTTT.

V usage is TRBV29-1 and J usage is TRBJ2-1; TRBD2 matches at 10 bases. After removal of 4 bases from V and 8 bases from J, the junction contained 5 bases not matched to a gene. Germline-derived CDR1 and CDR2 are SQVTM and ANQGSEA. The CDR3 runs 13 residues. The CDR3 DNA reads TGCAGCGTTGTTCTAGCGGGAGAATATGAGCAGTTCTTC. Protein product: CSVVLAGEYEQFF.

The CDR3 coding sequence is TGCGCCAGCAGCCAAGTGGTCACAGCAGAAAAACTGTTTTTT. This translates into CASSQVVTAEKLFF. The chain recombines TRBV4-1 with TRBJ1-4; D is uncertain. Deletions cut 1 base from V and 8 bases from J, with 11 bases between. The CDR3 consists of 14 residues. Germline assignment: CDR1 MGHRA and CDR2 YSYEKL.

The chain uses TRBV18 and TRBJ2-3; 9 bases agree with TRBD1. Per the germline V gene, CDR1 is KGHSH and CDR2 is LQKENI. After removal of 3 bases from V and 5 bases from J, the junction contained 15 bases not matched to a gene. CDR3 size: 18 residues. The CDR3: CASSPFHPGQGGGDTQYF. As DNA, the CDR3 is TGTGCCAGCTCACCCTTTCACCCGGGACAGGGTGGAGGAGATACGCAGTATTTT.